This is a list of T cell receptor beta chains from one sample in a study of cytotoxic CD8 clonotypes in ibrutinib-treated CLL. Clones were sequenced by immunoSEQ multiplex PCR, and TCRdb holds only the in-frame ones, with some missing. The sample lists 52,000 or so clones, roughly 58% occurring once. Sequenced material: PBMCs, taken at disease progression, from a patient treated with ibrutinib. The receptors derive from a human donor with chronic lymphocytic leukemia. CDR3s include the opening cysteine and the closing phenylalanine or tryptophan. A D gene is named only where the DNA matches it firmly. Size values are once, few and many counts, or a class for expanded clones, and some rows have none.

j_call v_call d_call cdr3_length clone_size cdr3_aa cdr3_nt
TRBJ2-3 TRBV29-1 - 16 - CSVEGFSDTLADTQYF TGCAGCGTTGAAGGGTTCTCCGACACACTTGCAGATACGCAGTATTTT
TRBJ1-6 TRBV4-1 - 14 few CASSQPLDLAPLHF TGCGCCAGCAGCCAACCACTGGATCTAGCACCCCTCCACTTT
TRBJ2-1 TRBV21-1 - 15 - CAGQLAKSSYNEQFF TGTGCCGGACAACTAGCGAAAAGCTCCTACAATGAGCAGTTCTTC
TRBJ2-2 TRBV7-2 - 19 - CASSPLPLLAETPTGELFF TGTGCCAGCAGCCCACTCCCACTCCTGGCGGAGACCCCCACCGGGGAGCTGTTTTTT
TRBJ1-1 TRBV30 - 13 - CAWSFGRNTEAFF TGTGCCTGGAGTTTCGGGAGGAACACTGAAGCTTTCTTT
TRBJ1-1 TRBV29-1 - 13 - CSVAPQGNTEAFF TGCAGCGTTGCTCCACAGGGGAACACTGAAGCTTTCTTT
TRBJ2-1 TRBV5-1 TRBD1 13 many CASSFDRENEQFF TGCGCCAGCAGCTTTGACAGGGAGAATGAGCAGTTCTTC
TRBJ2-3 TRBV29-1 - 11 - CSVDSWGTQYF TGCAGCGTTGATTCCTGGGGTACGCAGTATTTT
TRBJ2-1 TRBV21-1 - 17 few CASSKSGQGPRYNEQFF TGTGCCAGCAGCAAATCTGGGCAGGGGCCCCGATACAATGAGCAGTTCTTC
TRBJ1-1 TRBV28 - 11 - CASSVFTEAFF TGTGCCAGCTCTGTGTTTACTGAAGCTTTCTTT
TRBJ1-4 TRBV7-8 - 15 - CASSLIPATNEKLFF TGTGCCAGCAGCTTAATCCCGGCAACTAATGAAAAACTGTTTTTT
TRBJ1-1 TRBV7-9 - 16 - CASSLDGGPSNTEAFF TGTGCCAGCAGCTTAGACGGGGGCCCCTCTAACACTGAAGCTTTCTTT
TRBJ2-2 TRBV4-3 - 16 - CASSQDITANTGELFF TGCGCCAGCAGCCAAGATATAACAGCCAACACCGGGGAGCTGTTTTTT
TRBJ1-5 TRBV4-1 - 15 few CASSQDSGAGQPQHF TGCGCCAGCAGCCAAGATTCAGGGGCGGGTCAGCCCCAGCATTTT
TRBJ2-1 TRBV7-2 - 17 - CASRGPGVQVSYNEQFF TGTGCCAGCAGGGGACCGGGGGTCCAGGTCTCCTACAATGAGCAGTTCTTC
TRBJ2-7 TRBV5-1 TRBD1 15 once CASSLGTGGIYEQYF TGCGCCAGCAGCTTGGGAACAGGGGGGATCTACGAGCAGTACTTC
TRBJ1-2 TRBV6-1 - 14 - CASSERITVYGYTF TGTGCCAGCAGTGAAAGGATAACAGTCTATGGCTACACCTTC
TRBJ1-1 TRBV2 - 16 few CASSASGGAMNTEAFF TGTGCCAGCAGTGCCTCAGGAGGTGCCATGAACACTGAAGCTTTCTTT
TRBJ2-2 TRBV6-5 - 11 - CASSWTGELFF TGTGCCAGCAGTTGGACCGGGGAGCTGTTTTTT
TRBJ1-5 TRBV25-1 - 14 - CASSEAGPNQPQHF TGTGCCAGCAGTGAAGCAGGACCTAATCAGCCCCAGCATTTT
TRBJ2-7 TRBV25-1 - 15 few CASSLTLGTVYEQYF TGTGCCAGCAGTCTAACCCTAGGGACTGTCTACGAGCAGTACTTC
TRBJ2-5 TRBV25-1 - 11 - CASTELETQYF TGTGCCAGCACCGAACTAGAGACCCAGTACTTC
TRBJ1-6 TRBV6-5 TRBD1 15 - CASSPATGGNSPLHF TGTGCCAGCAGTCCCGCGACAGGGGGAAATTCACCCCTCCACTTT
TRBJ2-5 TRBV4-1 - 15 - CASSQTEGFKETQYF TGCGCCAGCAGCCAAACCGAGGGGTTCAAGGAGACCCAGTACTTC